Detailed here is one T cell receptor beta chain. What it recognizes is unknown. The data originate from a study of cytomegalovirus exposure and HLA in healthy donors. Study conclusions and caveats: As was reported, the classifier diagnosed cytomegalovirus status with high specificity and sensitivity.

PCR employed 60 Vbeta and 13 Jbeta primers. TCRdb keeps only in-frame clones here, not all; method: immunoSEQ multiplex PCR. The sample shows tens of thousands of clones, 74% of them seen only once. The ends lost 3 bases at V and 8 bases at J; junction bases unmatched: 8. Germline values: CDR1 SGDLS, CDR2 YYNGEE. The length of the CDR3 is 14 residues. The chain has TRBV9 and TRBJ1-2, with TRBD1 identical over 9 bases. This receptor was identified in a human donor in good health. Input material: PBMCs. The CDR3 DNA sequence: TGTGCCAGCAGCGCCGGGACAGGGCAAAAGGGCTACACCTTC. It translates to CASSAGTGQKGYTF.